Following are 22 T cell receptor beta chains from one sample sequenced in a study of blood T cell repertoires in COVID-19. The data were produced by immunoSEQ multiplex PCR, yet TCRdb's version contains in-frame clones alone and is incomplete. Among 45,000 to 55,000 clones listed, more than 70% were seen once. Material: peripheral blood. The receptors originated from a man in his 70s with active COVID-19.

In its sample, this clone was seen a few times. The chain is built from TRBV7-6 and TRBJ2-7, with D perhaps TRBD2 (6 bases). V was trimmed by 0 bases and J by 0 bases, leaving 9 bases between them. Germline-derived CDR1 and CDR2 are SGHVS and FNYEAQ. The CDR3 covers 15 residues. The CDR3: CASSLAGGVSYEQYF. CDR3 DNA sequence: TGTGCCAGCAGCTTAGCTGGAGGGGTCTCCTACGAGCAGTACTTC.

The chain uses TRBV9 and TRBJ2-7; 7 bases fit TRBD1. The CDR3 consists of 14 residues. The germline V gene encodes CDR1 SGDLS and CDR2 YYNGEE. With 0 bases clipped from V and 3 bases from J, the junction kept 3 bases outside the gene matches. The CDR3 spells CASSVDNRGYEQYF. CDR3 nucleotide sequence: TGTGCCAGCAGCGTAGATAACAGGGGCTACGAGCAGTACTTC. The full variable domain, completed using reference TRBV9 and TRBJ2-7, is DSGVTQTPKHLITATGQRVTLRCSPRSGDLSVYWYQQSLDQGLQFLIQYYNGEERAKGNILERFSAQQFPDLHSELNLSSLELGDSALYFCASSVDNRGYEQYFGPGTRLTVT.

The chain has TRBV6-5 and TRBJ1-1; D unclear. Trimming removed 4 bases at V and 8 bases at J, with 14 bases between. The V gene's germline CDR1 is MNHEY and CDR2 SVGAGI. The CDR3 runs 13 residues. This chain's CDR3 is CASSLLDGREAFF. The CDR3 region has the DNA TGTGCCAGCAGTTTACTCGATGGGAGGGAAGCTTTCTTT.

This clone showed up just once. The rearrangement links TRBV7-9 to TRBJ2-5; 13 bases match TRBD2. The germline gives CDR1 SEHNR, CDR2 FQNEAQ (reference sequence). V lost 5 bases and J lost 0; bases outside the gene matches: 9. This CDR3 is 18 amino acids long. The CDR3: CASSSGTSGALYQETQYF. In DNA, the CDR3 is TGTGCCAGCAGCAGTGGGACTAGCGGGGCCCTGTACCAAGAGACCCAGTACTTC.

The CDR3 here is CASSLFDQAWETQYF. The CDR3 DNA is TGCGCCAGCAGCTTGTTTGACCAGGCATGGGAGACCCAGTACTTC. The V gene is TRBV5-1, the J gene TRBJ2-5; D ambiguous. Looked up from germline, CDR1 is SGHRS and CDR2 is YFSETQ. Trimming removed 1 base at V and 5 bases at J, with 15 bases between. This CDR3 is 15 amino acids long.

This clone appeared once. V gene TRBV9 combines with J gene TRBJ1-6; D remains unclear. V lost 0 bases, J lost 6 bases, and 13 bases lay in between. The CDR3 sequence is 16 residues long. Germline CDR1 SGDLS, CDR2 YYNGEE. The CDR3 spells CASSVGPRRSNSPLHF. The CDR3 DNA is TGTGCCAGCAGCGTAGGGCCGCGGCGGTCTAATTCACCCCTCCACTTT.

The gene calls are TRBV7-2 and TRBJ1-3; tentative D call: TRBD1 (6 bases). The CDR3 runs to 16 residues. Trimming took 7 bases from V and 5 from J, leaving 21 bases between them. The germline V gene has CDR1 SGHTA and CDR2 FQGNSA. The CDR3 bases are TGTGCCAGCACCCTAAGGGCAGGGGAGGGGAGAAACACCATATATTTT. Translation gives CASTLRAGEGRNTIYF.

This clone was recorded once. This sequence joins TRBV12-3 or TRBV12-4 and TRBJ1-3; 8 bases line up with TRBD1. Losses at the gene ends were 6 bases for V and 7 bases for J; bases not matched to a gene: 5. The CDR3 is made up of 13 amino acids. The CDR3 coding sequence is TGTGCCAGCAGGTGGACAGGGAGGAACACCATATATTTT. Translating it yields CASRWTGRNTIYF.

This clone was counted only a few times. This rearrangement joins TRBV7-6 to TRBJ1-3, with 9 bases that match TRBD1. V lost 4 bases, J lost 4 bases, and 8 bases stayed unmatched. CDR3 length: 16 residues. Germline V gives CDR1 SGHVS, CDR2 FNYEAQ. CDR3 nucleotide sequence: TGTGCCAGCAGCTCCTCCTCCGGGACAGGGGGAAACACCATATATTTT. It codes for CASSSSSGTGGNTIYF.

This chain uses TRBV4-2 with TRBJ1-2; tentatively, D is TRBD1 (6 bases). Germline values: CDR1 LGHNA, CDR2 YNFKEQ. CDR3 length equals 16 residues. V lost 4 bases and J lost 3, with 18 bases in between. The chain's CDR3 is CASSPTGSRGDYGYTF. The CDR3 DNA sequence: TGTGCCAGCAGCCCAACCGGAAGCAGGGGAGACTATGGCTACACCTTC.

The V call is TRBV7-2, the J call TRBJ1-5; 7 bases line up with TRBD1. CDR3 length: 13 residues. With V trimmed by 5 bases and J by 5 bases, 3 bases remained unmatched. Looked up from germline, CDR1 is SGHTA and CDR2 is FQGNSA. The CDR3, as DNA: TGTGCCAGCAGCAGGGACAGATATCAGCCCCAGCATTTT. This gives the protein CASSRDRYQPQHF.

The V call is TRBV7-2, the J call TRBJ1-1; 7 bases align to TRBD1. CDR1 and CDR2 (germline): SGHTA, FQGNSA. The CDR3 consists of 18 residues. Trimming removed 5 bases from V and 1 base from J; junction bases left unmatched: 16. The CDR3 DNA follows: TGTGCCAGCAGCCCCAGCAGGGACAGACCCCGCCGGAACACTGAAGCTTTCTTT. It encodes CASSPSRDRPRRNTEAFF.

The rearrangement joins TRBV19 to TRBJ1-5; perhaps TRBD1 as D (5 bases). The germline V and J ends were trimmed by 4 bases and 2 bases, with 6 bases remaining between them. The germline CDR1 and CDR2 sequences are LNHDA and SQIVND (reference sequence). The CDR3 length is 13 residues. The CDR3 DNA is TGTGCCAGTAGTACCAGGGGCAATCAGCCCCAGCATTTT. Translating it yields CASSTRGNQPQHF.

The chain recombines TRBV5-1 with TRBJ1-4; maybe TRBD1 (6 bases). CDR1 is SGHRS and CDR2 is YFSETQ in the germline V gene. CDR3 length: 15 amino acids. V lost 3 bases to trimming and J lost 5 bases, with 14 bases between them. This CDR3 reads CASSSSGTPNEKLFF. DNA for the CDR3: TGCGCCAGCAGCTCTTCCGGGACACCCAATGAAAAACTGTTTTTT.

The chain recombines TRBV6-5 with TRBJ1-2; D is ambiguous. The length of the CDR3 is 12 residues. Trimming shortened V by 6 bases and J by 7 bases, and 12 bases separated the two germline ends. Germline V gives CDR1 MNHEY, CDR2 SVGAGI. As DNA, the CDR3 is TGTGCCAGCAGCCAGCGACGGGGTGGCTACACCTTC. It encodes CASSQRRGGYTF.

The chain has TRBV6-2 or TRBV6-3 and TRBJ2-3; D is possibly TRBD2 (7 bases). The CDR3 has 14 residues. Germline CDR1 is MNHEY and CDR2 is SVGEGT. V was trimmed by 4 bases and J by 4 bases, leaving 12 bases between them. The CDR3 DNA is TGTGCCAGCAGTTTGGGGGGGCCCCCAGATACGCAGTATTTT. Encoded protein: CASSLGGPPDTQYF.

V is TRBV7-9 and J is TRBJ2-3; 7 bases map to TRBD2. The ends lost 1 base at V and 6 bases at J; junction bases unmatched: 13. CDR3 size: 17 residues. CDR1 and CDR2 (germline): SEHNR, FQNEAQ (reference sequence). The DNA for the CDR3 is TGTGCCAGCAGCTTAGGGTCGGTAGCGGGCTCCATGGATACGCAGTATTTT. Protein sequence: CASSLGSVAGSMDTQYF. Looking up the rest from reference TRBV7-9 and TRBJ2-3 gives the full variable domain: DTGVSQNPRHKITKRGQNVTFRCDPISEHNRLYWYRQTLGQGPEFLTYFQNEAQLEKSRLLSDRFSAERPKGSFSTLEIQRTEQGDSAMYLCASSLGSVAGSMDTQYFGPGTRLTVL.

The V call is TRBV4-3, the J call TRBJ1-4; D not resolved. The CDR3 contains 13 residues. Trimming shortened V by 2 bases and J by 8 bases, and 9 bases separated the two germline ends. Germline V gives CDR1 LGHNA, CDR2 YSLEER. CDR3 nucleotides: TGCGCCAGCAGCCAACAACACCAAGAAAAACTGTTTTTT. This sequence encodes CASSQQHQEKLFF.

The CDR3 sequence: CASSYSRGASNQPQHF. The DNA for the CDR3 is TGTGCCAGCAGCTACTCTAGGGGCGCTAGCAATCAGCCCCAGCATTTT. This chain connects TRBV7-8 to TRBJ1-5; weak D call: TRBD1 (5 bases). The germline V gene has CDR1 SGHVS and CDR2 FQNEAQ. Trimming took off 4 bases at V and 0 bases at J, with 13 bases between the two ends. CDR3 size: 16 residues.

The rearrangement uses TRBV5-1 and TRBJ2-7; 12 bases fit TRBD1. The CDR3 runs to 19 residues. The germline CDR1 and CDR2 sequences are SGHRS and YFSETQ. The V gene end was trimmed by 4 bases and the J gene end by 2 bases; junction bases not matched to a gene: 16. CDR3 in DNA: TGCGCCAGCAGCCCAGGGACAGGGGGCGCAAGGGACCCCGCCTACGAGCAGTACTTC. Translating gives CASSPGTGGARDPAYEQYF.

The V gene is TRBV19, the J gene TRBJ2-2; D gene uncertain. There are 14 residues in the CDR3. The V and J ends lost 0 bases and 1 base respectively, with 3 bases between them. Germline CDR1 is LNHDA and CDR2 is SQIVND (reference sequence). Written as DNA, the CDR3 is TGTGCCAGTAGTATAGACTGGAACACCGGGGAGCTGTTTTTT. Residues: CASSIDWNTGELFF.

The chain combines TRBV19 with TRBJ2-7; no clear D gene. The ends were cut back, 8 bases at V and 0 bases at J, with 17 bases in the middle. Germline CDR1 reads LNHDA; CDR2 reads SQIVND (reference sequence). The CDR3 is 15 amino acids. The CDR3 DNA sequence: TGTGCCAGTGCTTTCTCGCAGGCAGGCTCCTACGAGCAGTACTTC. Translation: CASAFSQAGSYEQYF.